This record looks at one TCR beta chain sequence and its context. Antigen: not known. During the collection period, no donor immune events like infections were recorded. The source of the sample is a study of identifying expanded T cells in peripheral blood. Whole-study findings and limits: Around 1.2 clones differed between technical replicates, versus 16.4 and 19 over time. Clone count variance between two-week samples rose with total template count.

This CDR3 is built from 16 residues. V was cut by 5 bases and J by 3 bases, with 19 bases left in between. Germline V gene sequence: CDR1 MNHEY, CDR2 SMNVEV (reference sequence). Produced via immunoSEQ multiplex PCR; TCRdb's table is partial and in-frame only. The sample shows about 130,000 clones, 80% to 90% of them seen only once. V and J are TRBV27 and TRBJ1-1, with a weak D call TRBD1 (6 bases). Sequencing used blood. This clonotype originated in a person between 18 and 75 years old in good health. The CDR3 DNA reads TGTGCCAGCAGTCACAGCTATGGAGGGGGTGACACTGAAGCTTTCTTT. This encodes CASSHSYGGGDTEAFF.